The source of this T cell receptor beta chain is a study of human T cells and chemical hapten exposure. Authors' data handling: Sample TCR totals centred on a median of about 100,000, ranging about 20,000 to 690,600. TCRdb fed the RACE reads into MiXCR, producing one record per CDR3 protein. The V and J calls come from TCRdb's annotation, not from the publication. The repertoire holds over 300,000 distinct CDR3 sequences, with roughly 5% as singletons. This sample's time point: pre-sensitization, week 0. Treatment in this sample: therapeutic diphenylcyclopropenone sensitization with weekly scalp DPC. Trimming cost V 4 bases and J 6 bases; bases outside gene matches: 5. Germline V gene sequence: CDR1 MGHRA, CDR2 YSYEKL. This CDR3 spans 16 amino acids.

The clonotype originates from a woman between 50 and 59 years old with alopecia areata. Some clones in this sample may be carry-over from other donors' samples. This specimen consisted of whole blood, obtained in connection with sensitization to the hapten diphenylcyclopropenone (DPC). This chain links TRBV4-1 with TRBJ2-1; 14 bases map to TRBD2. This CDR3 reads CASSLRTSGGTNEQFF. The CDR3 DNA follows: TGCGCCAGCAGCCTTCGGACTAGCGGGGGGACCAATGAGCAGTTCTTC.